These 19 T cell receptor beta chains were sequenced from one sample in a study of CD4 T cells in relation to SARS-CoV-2 and coronaviruses. Profiled with immunoSEQ multiplex PCR; TCRdb holds only in-frame clones, not every one. There are approximately 60,000 clones in the sample; just over 90% occur only once, and around 0.43% lies in the top ten. Sequenced sample: naive CD4+ T cells from PBMCs. Stated subset: naive CD4+ T cells isolated by negative enrichment. These receptors all come from an adult with COVID-19.

The V call is TRBV7-3, the J call TRBJ1-3; 9 nucleotides align to TRBD1. Trimming took 5 bases from V and 3 from J; bases not matched to a gene: 5. The CDR3 is 15 amino acids. Germline CDR1 SGHTA, CDR2 FQGTGA. The CDR3 nucleotides are TGTGCCAGCAGCCTGGACAGGGGTGGTGGAAACACCATATATTTT. Encoded protein: CASSLDRGGGNTIYF.

This clone is a singleton in its sample. The gene calls are TRBV7-9 and TRBJ1-2; a possible D gene is TRBD1 (5 bases). The V and J ends lost 0 bases and 7 bases respectively, with 18 bases between them. This CDR3 region has 16 residues. CDR1 and CDR2 (germline): SEHNR, FQNEAQ (reference sequence). CDR3 coding DNA: TGTGCCAGCAGCTTAGCGCCCTCAGGGAGGCCATTTGGCTACACCTTC. It specifies CASSLAPSGRPFGYTF.

V usage is TRBV11-2 and J usage is TRBJ2-5; possible D gene TRBD2, 5 bases. The CDR3 totals 16 residues. The V and J ends lost 1 base and 2 bases respectively, with 14 bases between them. Per germline, CDR1 SGHAT and CDR2 FQNNGV. CDR3 region: CASSLGAQRAQETQYF. Here the CDR3 DNA reads TGTGCCAGCAGCTTAGGTGCCCAGAGGGCACAAGAGACCCAGTACTTC.

The chain joins TRBV7-2 to TRBJ1-1; D is unresolved. V was cut by 1 base and J by 3 bases, with 9 bases left in between. The CDR3 length is 14 residues. In germline, CDR1 is SGHTA, CDR2 FQGNSA. CDR3 protein: CASSLVRGDTEAFF. The CDR3 bases are TGTGCCAGCAGCTTAGTACGGGGAGACACTGAAGCTTTCTTT.

This clone showed up just a few times. V is TRBV18 and J is TRBJ1-6; 7 nucleotides match TRBD1. In germline, CDR1 is KGHSH, CDR2 LQKENI. This CDR3 spans 15 amino acids. V lost 3 bases to trimming and J lost 5 bases; unmatched junction nucleotides: 4. The DNA of the CDR3 is TGTGCCAGCTCACCCCGACAGGGTGATAATTCACCCCTCCACTTT. Translating gives CASSPRQGDNSPLHF. The full variable domain, completed using reference TRBV18 and TRBJ1-6, is NAGVMQNPRHLVRRRGQEARLRCSPMKGHSHVYWYRQLPEEGLKFMVYLQKENIIDESGMPKERFSAEFPKEGPSILRIQQVVRGDSAAYFCASSPRQGDNSPLHFGNGTRLTVT.

This chain connects TRBV5-4 to TRBJ2-3; 14 bases line up with TRBD2. The CDR3 runs 19 residues. V shed 0 bases, J shed 3 bases, and the junction held 9 bases outside the gene matches. CDR1 and CDR2 (germline): SGHNT, YYREEE (reference sequence). This chain's CDR3 is CASSLVFGTSGSKTDTQYF. In DNA form, the CDR3 reads TGTGCCAGCAGCTTGGTGTTCGGGACTAGCGGGAGTAAAACAGATACGCAGTATTTT. The complete variable domain, with remaining parts taken from reference TRBV5-4 and TRBJ2-3, reads ETGVTQSPTHLIKTRGQQVTLRCSSQSGHNTVSWYQQALGQGPQFIFQYYREEENGRGNFPPRFSGLQFPNYSSELNVNALELDDSALYLCASSLVFGTSGSKTDTQYFGPGTRLTVL.

This sequence joins TRBV19 and TRBJ2-7; 11 bases align to TRBD2. V lost 6 bases to trimming and J lost 2 bases; unmatched junction nucleotides: 12. This CDR3 spans 17 amino acids. CDR1 is LNHDA and CDR2 is SQIVND in the germline V gene (reference sequence). DNA of the CDR3: TGTGCCAGTAGCCTAAGACCGGGACTAGCGGCCCCCTACGAGCAGTACTTC. Protein product: CASSLRPGLAAPYEQYF.

The chain uses TRBV2 and TRBJ2-1; D perhaps matches TRBD1 (6 bases). CDR1 and CDR2 from the germline V gene are SNHLY and FYNNEI. The CDR3 extends over 13 amino acids. Trimming shortened V by 6 bases and J by 8 bases, and 14 bases separated the two germline ends. The CDR3 bases are TGTGCCAGCAGGAGGATACAGGGTGATGAGCAGTTCTTC. Translating it yields CASRRIQGDEQFF.

This clone was observed a single time. The CDR3 reads CASRASGRVTGELFF. In DNA, the CDR3 is TGTGCCAGCAGAGCTAGCGGGAGAGTCACCGGGGAGCTGTTTTTT. The chain carries TRBV2 and TRBJ2-2, with TRBD2 matching over 10 bases. The CDR3 has 15 amino acids. With V trimmed by 6 bases and J by 4 bases, 5 bases remained unmatched. Germline loops: CDR1 SNHLY, CDR2 FYNNEI. The whole variable domain, filled in from reference TRBV2 and TRBJ2-2, reads EPEVTQTPSHQVTQMGQEVILRCVPISNHLYFYWYRQILGQKVEFLVSFYNNEISEKSEIFDDQFSVERPDGSNFTLKIRSTKLEDSAMYFCASRASGRVTGELFFGEGSRLTVL.

The chain employs TRBV6-5 and TRBJ1-6, with D possibly being TRBD1 (5 bases). Germline CDR1 reads MNHEY; CDR2 reads SVGAGI. The CDR3 extends over 15 amino acids. V lost 3 bases and J lost 10, with 16 bases in between. CDR3 nucleotide sequence: TGTGCCAGCAGTTATTCTGCACTGGGACCCTCACCCCTCCACTTT. This gives the protein CASSYSALGPSPLHF.

The chain recombines TRBV7-9 with TRBJ2-3; tentatively, D is TRBD2 (5 bases). V was shortened by 2 bases and J by 7 bases, with 10 bases between the two germline ends. From germline, CDR1 is SEHNR and CDR2 FQNEAQ (reference sequence). This CDR3 contains 13 residues. CDR3 region: CASSLPVDYTQYF. In DNA form, the CDR3 reads TGTGCCAGCAGCTTACCCGTGGACTATACGCAGTATTTT.

This chain joins TRBV6-5 and TRBJ2-1; 7 bases are shared with TRBD2. The CDR3 runs to 14 residues. CDR1 is MNHEY and CDR2 is SVGAGI in the germline V gene. V lost 6 bases and J lost 2; bases outside the gene matches: 4. The CDR3: CASRERGTYNEQFF. As DNA, the CDR3 is TGTGCCAGCAGGGAGCGGGGAACCTACAATGAGCAGTTCTTC.

This sequence joins TRBV2 and TRBJ2-5, with 12 bases matching TRBD1. The ends lost 7 bases at V and 5 bases at J; junction bases unmatched: 14. In germline, CDR1 is SNHLY, CDR2 FYNNEI. The CDR3 loop spans 17 amino acids. The CDR3 region has the DNA TGTGCCAGCATGATGTTGGGGACAGGGGGCGCGGTGGAGACCCAGTACTTC. Protein product: CASMMLGTGGAVETQYF.

This clone was seen only once. V usage is TRBV9 and J usage is TRBJ2-1; D ambiguous. The length of the CDR3 is 16 residues. The germline V gene encodes CDR1 SGDLS and CDR2 YYNGEE. V was trimmed by 0 bases and J by 5 bases, leaving 15 bases between them. CDR3 DNA: TGTGCCAGCAGCGTAGCTGGGTACAAGCGCCACAATGAGCAGTTCTTC. As protein: CASSVAGYKRHNEQFF.

The chain links TRBV7-3 to TRBJ2-1; 12 bases line up with TRBD2. The CDR3 extends over 16 amino acids. V dropped 1 base and J dropped 7; count of bases not matched to a gene: 5. CDR1 and CDR2 (germline): SGHTA, FQGTGA. This CDR3 is CASSLIVGLAGNEQFF. The CDR3 DNA reads TGTGCCAGCAGCTTAATAGTCGGACTAGCGGGGAATGAGCAGTTCTTC.

The rearrangement joins TRBV7-2 to TRBJ1-5; the D is unclear. Between the trimmed V and J ends, which lost 1 base and 6 bases, there was a span of 7 bases. The length of the CDR3 is 13 residues. Germline V gene lookup returns CDR1 SGHTA and CDR2 FQGNSA. The CDR3 reads CASSLVAGQPQHF. The CDR3 coding sequence is TGTGCCAGCAGCTTAGTTGCGGGTCAGCCCCAGCATTTT.

The chain's CDR3 is CASSLSQGNYEQYF. The CDR3, as DNA: TGCGCCAGCAGCTTGTCTCAGGGAAACTACGAGCAGTACTTC. This chain connects TRBV5-1 to TRBJ2-7, with TRBD1 as a possible D gene (5 bases). The germline gives CDR1 SGHRS, CDR2 YFSETQ. Trimming stripped 1 base from V and 3 bases from J, with 11 bases between. This CDR3 has 14 residues.

V is TRBV21-1 and J is TRBJ2-1; the table gives TRBD2 as D, unverified against the DNA. TRBV21-1 corresponds to a pseudogene. The CDR3 extends over 15 amino acids. CDR3 DNA sequence: TGTGCCAGCAGCAAAGGGACTAGAAGGTACAATGAGCAGTTCTTC. Translation: CASSKGTRRYNEQFF.

The chain has TRBV7-2 and TRBJ2-1; TRBD2 agrees at 7 bases. Germline lookup yields CDR1 SGHTA and CDR2 FQGNSA. V was pared by 1 base and J by 4 bases, with 10 bases of the junction left unmatched. The CDR3 has 17 residues. CDR3 sequence reads: CASSLEVGGRVYNEQFF. The CDR3 nucleotides read TGTGCCAGCAGCTTAGAAGTGGGCGGGAGAGTATACAATGAGCAGTTCTTC.